This note documents a single T cell receptor (beta chain) sequence. This specimen belongs to a study of blood T cell repertoires in COVID-19. Measured with immunoSEQ multiplex PCR; TCRdb has only the in-frame clones, and not every one. The repertoire holds approximately 150,000 clones, with approximately 90% as singletons. The sample consisted of peripheral blood. The source of this sequence is an older woman who had recovered from COVID-19.

DNA of the CDR3: TGTGCCATCAGTGCCGGGACAGGGAGCTTTGAGACCCAGTACTTC. Translated, it gives CAISAGTGSFETQYF. This chain joins TRBV10-3 and TRBJ2-5; 9 nucleotides match TRBD1. With 4 bases clipped from V and 5 bases from J, the junction kept 8 bases outside the gene matches. Germline CDR1 ENHRY, CDR2 SYGVKD. The CDR3 extends over 15 amino acids.